This section outlines one T cell receptor (beta chain) sequence together with its context. Its target is unknown. The sample originates from a study of graft-versus-host responses after intestinal transplantation. Method: immunoSEQ multiplex PCR; TCRdb's copy keeps in-frame clones and lacks some. The profile shows about 71,000 clones, less than 95% of them singletons. V was clipped by 0 bases and J by 4 bases, with 11 bases between them. Germline CDR1 is SGDLS and CDR2 is YYNGEE. This CDR3 comprises 14 residues. This chain links TRBV9 with TRBJ2-7, with D possibly being TRBD1 (5 bases). Sample: unstimulated CD8+ T cells sorted from spleen or lymph node cells, taken before intestinal transplant. The clonotype was recovered from a human donor who received an intestinal transplant. The CDR3 here is CASSVGGAGYEQYF. CDR3 sequence (DNA): TGTGCCAGCAGCGTAGGGGGTGCAGGGTACGAGCAGTACTTC.